The entry below describes one TCR beta chain. This entry comes from a study of blood T cell repertoires in COVID-19. Study context: The study drew acute and convalescent COVID-19 samples from the United States, Italy and Spain.

Source study methods: Cell counts per sample came from amplifying reference gene primers. Method: immunoSEQ multiplex PCR; TCRdb's copy keeps in-frame clones and lacks some. Clone size and the V and J calls come from that table; the DNA yielded D and trimming. The table lists around 700,000 clones, over 80% of them singletons, with roughly 0.26% in the top ten. V lost 0 bases to trimming and J lost 5 bases; unmatched junction nucleotides: 16. Germline V lookup: CDR1 MNHNS, CDR2 SASEGT. There are 19 residues in the CDR3. Sequencing input: peripheral blood. The clonotype was recovered from a woman aged 18-30 years with acute or convalescent COVID-19. The rearrangement links TRBV6-1 to TRBJ1-2, with 9 nucleotides matching TRBD1. CDR3 DNA: TGTGCCAGCAGTGAAGCGTGGGGACGATGGACAGGGGAATCTTATGGCTACACCTTC. Protein sequence: CASSEAWGRWTGESYGYTF.